This T cell receptor (beta chain) was profiled in a study of blood T cell repertoires in COVID-19 (dated by TCRdb to 2019 to 2021). Context from the whole study: The collaborator samples originated in the United States, Italy and Spain and spanned the acute and convalescent phases of COVID-19. Samples came from the ongoing ImmuneRACE study (first 160 participants) plus 1,254 subjects from 6 global collaborators. The repertoires were released in a freely available public database meant as a resource for research on the immune response to SARS-CoV-2. Nearly every sample came with metadata listing a de-identified subject ID, COVID-19 status, age in years and sex. The dataset comprised deeply sampled blood TCRbeta repertoires from subjects exposed to, actively infected with, or recovered from COVID-19. Where available, HLA class I and class II types were taken from metadata supplied by the sample provider and were not determined by assay-based typing. The prospective study material was composed of cDNA or gDNA derived from T cells, B-cell-depleted T cells, or PBMCs.

The paper as a whole reports these results and caveats: How much clinical and demographic metadata was included differed by source and by participant, and the metadata was provided uncurated.

The immunoSEQ Assay, a bias-controlled multiplex PCR, was used to amplify TCRbeta CDR3 regions from genomic DNA. The original methods were these. The number of nucleated cells in each sample was estimated by amplification of reference gene primers within the assay. To quantify the absolute abundance of each unique TCRbeta CDR3 rearrangement, sequence reads were collapsed and filtered. Productive Simpson clonality was computed per sample as the square root of Simpson's diversity index over productive rearrangements. Sourced from immuneACCESS, this table was stored by TCRdb with only in-frame sequences that have V and J called. A share of the clones is absent; for the studies checked, an unresolved V gene accounts for under half, and the remainder has no known explanation. The V and J calls and clone size are taken from that table; D and trimming were inferred from the DNA. The sample table shows 150,000 to 170,000 clones, and 75% to 85% are seen once. Jointly, the top ten make up 9% to 14% of the sample.

CDR1 and CDR2, looked up from the germline V gene (reference sequence), are LNHDA and SQIVND. A distance of 11 bases separates the germline ends of V and J, which lose 5 bases and 0 bases respectively. The CDR3 runs 15 residues from the cysteine to the phenylalanine. The DNA shown is the 45-base CDR3, in frame from base 1. At one collaborating source in Seattle, patients were enrolled during active infection and were followed longitudinally through the course of disease. Whole blood was collected in K2EDTA tubes by collaborating institutions according to the institutions' own protocols. For TCRbeta analysis, collaborator samples were shipped as frozen whole blood, as isolated PBMCs, or as DNA extracted from either sample type. About this clone itself: It lacks a known antigen. No base quality information exists; no much larger clone differs at one position.

The receptor comes from a woman aged 55-75 years with COVID-19, enrolled during active disease. The chain couples TRBV19 to TRBJ2-4, with a weak D call of TRBD1 (6 bases match). The sequencing sample was made of peripheral blood. The DNA is TGTGCCAGTAGTCCAAACAGGGTAGCCAAAAACATTCAGTACTTC. Translated, it reads CASSPNRVAKNIQYF. When the CDR3 is completed using the reference TRBV19 and TRBJ2-4 genes on either side, the full variable domain is DGGITQSPKYLFRKEGQNVTLSCEQNLNHDAMYWYRQDPGQGLRLIYYSQIVNDFQKGDIAEGYSVSREKKESFPLTVTSAQKNPTAFYLCASSPNRVAKNIQYFGAGTRLSVL.